Presented here are 4 T cell receptor beta chains from one specimen sequenced in a study of T cells in Graves' hyperthyroidism and ophthalmopathy. Regions amplified from RNA transcripts were the TCR beta CDR3 regions. TCR CDR3 regions were first amplified by RT-PCR with HTBI primers. MiXCR, run by TCRdb on the multiplex PCR reads, gives a single entry per CDR3 protein. The sample consists of roughly 570,000 distinct CDR3 sequences, around 46% of them appearing once. The sequenced sample consisted of peripheral blood or thyroid tissue (not recorded which). The receptors come from an adult woman with Graves' disease, either hyperthyroidism or ophthalmopathy (not recorded which).

This clonotype was picked up a small number of times. V and J are TRBV29-1 and TRBJ1-1; tentative D call: TRBD1 (6 bases). The CDR3 loop spans 12 amino acids. Germline CDR1 SQVTM, CDR2 ANQGSEA. Trimming removed 4 bases at V and 3 bases at J, with 9 bases between. CDR3 coding DNA: TGCAGCGTTGCGAGGGGGGACACTGAAGCTTTCTTT. This translates into CSVARGDTEAFF.

The chain recombines TRBV20-1 with TRBJ2-1; TRBD2 agrees at 7 bases. V gave up 4 bases and J gave up 4 bases; unmatched junction bases: 4. The CDR3 length is 13 residues. Germline V gene lookup returns CDR1 DFQATT and CDR2 SNEGSKA (reference sequence). The CDR3 sequence is CSATGSGYNEQFF. CDR3 nucleotide sequence: TGCAGTGCTACCGGTAGCGGGTACAATGAGCAGTTCTTC.

This clonotype has at least ten counts. The V gene is TRBV3-1, the J gene TRBJ2-5, with D tentatively TRBD1 (5 bases). From germline, CDR1 is LGHDT and CDR2 YNNKEL (reference sequence). Trimming took off 4 bases at V and 3 bases at J, with 12 bases between the two ends. This CDR3 has 14 residues. The CDR3 sequence is CASSPVRREETQYF. The CDR3 DNA sequence: TGTGCCAGCAGCCCAGTACGCAGGGAAGAGACCCAGTACTTC.

CDR3 amino acids: CATSDLGLAEPNSYNEQFF. In DNA form, the CDR3 reads TGTGCCACCAGTGATTTAGGCCTAGCGGAGCCCAACTCCTACAATGAGCAGTTCTTC. The chain joins TRBV7-9 to TRBJ2-1; TRBD2 aligns across 7 bases. Unmatched junction bases numbered 21, after V lost 10 bases and J lost 0 bases. The CDR3 sequence is 19 residues long. The germline V gene has CDR1 SEHNR and CDR2 FQNEAQ (reference sequence). The complete variable domain, with remaining parts taken from reference TRBV7-9 and TRBJ2-1, reads DTGVSQNPRHKITKRGQNVTFRCDPISEHNRLYWYRQTLGQGPEFLTYFQNEAQLEKSRLLSDRFSAERPKGSFSTLEIQRTEQGDSAMYLCATSDLGLAEPNSYNEQFFGPGTRLTVL.